A single TCR beta chain is shown here with its context. Germline V lookup: CDR1 MNHNY, CDR2 SVGAGI (reference sequence). The V segment lost 6 bases and the J segment 2 bases; nucleotides outside the gene matches: 8. CDR3 size: 15 residues. TCRdb's copy holds only in-frame clones and misses some; the assay was immunoSEQ multiplex PCR. The sample lists about 95,000 clones, 88% seen once, with 13% to 15% in the top ten. This record belongs to a study of control samples from healthy donors and cancer patients. The genes are TRBV6-6 and TRBJ2-3; 7 bases agree with TRBD2. The receptor was isolated from a woman aged 70-85 years in good health. Material: blood. CDR3 nucleotide sequence: TGTGCCAGCAGACCTCGACTAGCCCCCACAGATACGCAGTATTTT. Encoded protein: CASRPRLAPTDTQYF.